A few counts support the clone carrying this T cell receptor (beta chain). Its antigen remains unidentified. These data originate in a study of T cells after yellow fever vaccination. Study-level background: SMART-Seq v4 Ultra Low Input prepared the low-cell-number fractions.

TCRdb called the 5' RACE reads again in MiXCR, with one record for every CDR3 protein. The sample has around 600,000 distinct CDR3 sequences, more than 9% seen once. This CDR3 region has 10 residues. Trimming left V 3 bases short and J 5 bases short, with 5 bases between. The germline gives CDR1 DFQATT, CDR2 SNEGSKA (reference sequence). Study results and caveats: Overall, a small share of clonotypes was seen in both CD4 and CD8 compartments. Most clones from primary vaccination were detected again post-booster (approximately 97% CD4, 88% CD8).

The rearrangement joins TRBV20-1 to TRBJ2-7; D remains ambiguous. The sequence derives from a man aged 25 to 40 who received the YFV17D yellow fever vaccine. The sequences come from PBMCs, collected on the day of the yellow fever booster vaccination. The CDR3, as DNA: TGCAGTGCTAGGTACGACGAGCAGTACTTC. Translation gives CSARYDEQYF.